The clone carrying this TCR beta chain was observed once. No antigen is known for it. For TCR beta, libraries came from iRepertoire HTBI primers and Arm-PCR of CDR3 regions. TCRdb re-analysed the multiplex PCR reads in MiXCR, keeping a single row per CDR3 protein. The sample consists of 300,000 to 350,000 distinct CDR3 sequences, 15% to 20% of them appearing once. V lost 3 bases to trimming and J lost 2 bases; unmatched junction nucleotides: 2. The length of the CDR3 is 15 residues. Germline CDR1 and CDR2: MNHEY and SMNVEV (reference sequence). These data come from a study of regulatory T cells in long-lasting Graves disease. Broader study findings: Newly diagnosed patients shared about a thousand public clonotypes; persistent patients shared some 2,700. TCR diversity in persistent Graves' patients was below that of newly diagnosed ones. Thyroid tissue was not sampled; only peripheral blood was. Having only a small sample size may have limited accuracy.

As to time point: persistent/refractory GD, antithyroid drugs over 5 years with positive TRAb. RNA extracted from PBMCs served as the sequencing template. The chain employs TRBV27 and TRBJ2-1; 9 bases line up with TRBD2. The sequence was collected from a female donor with Graves disease. The sample consisted of peripheral blood mononuclear cells (PBMCs), taken when the disease was refractory, from a patient treated with antithyroid drugs. CDR3 bases: TGTGCCAGCAGTTTTGCGGGAGGGACCTACAATGAGCAGTTCTTC. Protein product: CASSFAGGTYNEQFF.